One sample yielded the 20 T cell receptor beta chains listed below, sequenced in a study of shared clonotypes between healthy human individuals. The method was immunoSEQ multiplex PCR; TCRdb's version includes in-frame clones alone and lacks a portion of them. The sample shows 2 million to 2.5 million clones, 85% to 95% of them seen only once. Sequencing input: naive CD4+ T cells from PBMCs. The subset: CD45RA+ positively selected. These receptors were collected from a young man in good health. Some clones in this sample may be carry-over from other donors' samples.

The CDR3 region is CASRLDRVSYEQYF. The CDR3 coding sequence is TGTGCCAGCAGACTCGACAGGGTCTCCTACGAGCAGTACTTC. The chain links TRBV28 to TRBJ2-7; 7 positions agree with TRBD1. In germline, CDR1 is MDHEN, CDR2 SYDVKM. J was trimmed by 0 bases and V by 6 bases; bases with no gene match: 5. This CDR3 region has 14 residues.

This chain uses TRBV5-8 with TRBJ1-4; D remains ambiguous. Trimming removed 2 bases at V and 4 bases at J, with 6 bases between. The length of the CDR3 is 13 residues. CDR1 is SGHTS, CDR2 YDEGEE, per germline. The CDR3 region has the DNA TGTGCCAGCAGCTTCCACGGTAATGAAAAACTGTTTTTT. It codes for CASSFHGNEKLFF.

The gene calls are TRBV5-4 and TRBJ2-5; perhaps TRBD2 as D (5 bases). Germline lookup yields CDR1 SGHNT and CDR2 YYREEE (reference sequence). The ends were cut back, 0 bases at V and 5 bases at J, with 11 bases in the middle. The CDR3 extends over 14 amino acids. The CDR3 DNA sequence: TGTGCCAGCAGCTTGGAACGCCTAGCCGAGACCCAGTACTTC. This sequence encodes CASSLERLAETQYF.

The rearrangement links TRBV28 to TRBJ2-3; possible D gene TRBD2, 5 bases. CDR1 and CDR2 (germline): MDHEN, SYDVKM. Trimming shortened V by 7 bases and J by 6 bases, and 17 bases separated the two germline ends. This CDR3 contains 14 residues. The CDR3 loop is CASMAGIPLDTQYF. Written as DNA, the CDR3 is TGTGCCAGCATGGCCGGGATCCCTCTCGATACGCAGTATTTT.

The rearrangement uses TRBV7-9 and TRBJ2-5; D is possibly TRBD1 (5 bases). Trimming took 3 bases from V and 2 from J, leaving 13 bases between them. Germline CDR1 reads SEHNR; CDR2 reads FQNEAQ (reference sequence). The CDR3 length is 15 residues. The CDR3 DNA reads TGTGCCAGCAGCTTGGGGCCGCCACCTCAAGAGACCCAGTACTTC. Protein sequence: CASSLGPPPQETQYF. The entire variable domain, with the rest obtained from reference TRBV7-9 and TRBJ2-5, is as follows: DTGVSQNPRHKITKRGQNVTFRCDPISEHNRLYWYRQTLGQGPEFLTYFQNEAQLEKSRLLSDRFSAERPKGSFSTLEIQRTEQGDSAMYLCASSLGPPPQETQYFGPGTRLLVL.

Only one count was recorded for this clone. The chain has TRBV18 and TRBJ1-1; D possibly corresponds to TRBD1 (5 bases). V was pared by 2 bases and J by 1 base, with 17 bases between. This CDR3 region has 17 residues. Looked up from germline, CDR1 is KGHSH and CDR2 is LQKENI. CDR3 protein: CASSPNIQGQGNTEAFF. The CDR3 region has the DNA TGTGCCAGCTCACCAAACATTCAGGGTCAGGGGAACACTGAAGCTTTCTTT.

The V and J genes are TRBV5-1 and TRBJ1-3; 7 nucleotides match TRBD1. This CDR3 spans 16 amino acids. Germline loops: CDR1 SGHRS, CDR2 YFSETQ. The trim removed 4 bases at V and 4 bases at J, leaving 11 bases unmatched. The CDR3 spells CASSQTTGSAGNTIYF. The CDR3 nucleotides are TGCGCCAGCAGCCAGACGACAGGGTCGGCCGGAAACACCATATATTTT.

The chain links TRBV28 to TRBJ2-1; tentatively, D is TRBD1 (6 bases). The CDR3 runs 16 residues. V lost 5 bases and J 0 bases, leaving 14 bases between the germline ends. Germline CDR1 and CDR2: MDHEN and SYDVKM. As DNA, the CDR3 is TGTGCCAGCAGTCCCTGGGGGACAAGCTCCTACAATGAGCAGTTCTTC. This gives the protein CASSPWGTSSYNEQFF.

The chain is built from TRBV4-3 and TRBJ1-2, with D perhaps matching TRBD1 (6 bases). Germline V gives CDR1 LGHNA, CDR2 YSLEER. V was cut by 0 bases and J by 5 bases, with 13 bases left in between. This CDR3 is 15 amino acids long. The CDR3 bases are TGCGCCAGCAGCCAAGAGAGACAGGTTTTTTATGGCTACACCTTC. It specifies CASSQERQVFYGYTF.

The rearrangement uses TRBV5-1 and TRBJ2-1, with TRBD2 matching 7 bases. The CDR3 length is 15 residues. V was pared by 8 bases and J by 9 bases, with 17 bases of the junction left unmatched. Germline V CDR1 and CDR2: SGHRS, YFSETQ. The CDR3 loop reads CASATIGLGRGEQFF. In nucleotides, the CDR3 is TGCGCCAGTGCCACTATCGGACTAGGAAGGGGTGAGCAGTTCTTC.

V usage is TRBV6-5 and J usage is TRBJ1-2; 7 bases align to TRBD1. The CDR3 consists of 12 residues. Trimming cost V 6 bases and J 8 bases; bases outside gene matches: 6. The germline gives CDR1 MNHEY, CDR2 SVGAGI. The CDR3 spells CASRTGLEGYTF. The CDR3 bases are TGTGCCAGCAGGACAGGGCTGGAGGGCTACACCTTC.

This chain uses TRBV4-1 with TRBJ2-4; 7 nucleotides align to TRBD2. Germline assignment: CDR1 MGHRA and CDR2 YSYEKL. The junction had 5 bases not matched to a gene; V was cut back by 9 bases and J by 0 bases. The CDR3 is made up of 14 amino acids. CDR3 DNA sequence: TGCGCCAGTGGGGGGGTCCTAGCCAAAAACATTCAGTACTTC. It translates to CASGGVLAKNIQYF.

The chain combines TRBV7-8 with TRBJ2-7; D gene uncertain. The CDR3 runs 17 residues. Germline loops: CDR1 SGHVS, CDR2 FQNEAQ. V was shortened by 6 bases and J by 2 bases, with 23 bases between the two germline ends. The CDR3 protein is CASSQLTLRLTPYEQYF. Here the CDR3 DNA reads TGTGCCAGCAGTCAGCTTACCCTTAGACTCACACCCTACGAGCAGTACTTC.

The CDR3 protein is CASSPRDLFYEQYF. In DNA form, the CDR3 reads TGTGCCAGCAGCCCTCGAGACTTATTCTACGAGCAGTACTTC. The V call is TRBV7-9, the J call TRBJ2-7, with unresolved D. This CDR3 has 14 residues. Germline CDR1 SEHNR, CDR2 FQNEAQ (reference sequence). V lost 5 bases, J lost 3 bases, and 14 bases lay in between.

This chain uses TRBV5-4 with TRBJ2-5, with 7 bases that match TRBD1. This CDR3 contains 15 residues. Germline V CDR1 and CDR2: SGHNT, YYREEE (reference sequence). Trimming at V came to 4 bases and at J to 4 bases, leaving 10 bases not matched to a gene. Here the CDR3 DNA reads TGTGCCAGCAGCACCCCACAGGGGCCGGGAGAGACCCAGTACTTC. It is translated as CASSTPQGPGETQYF.

The chain carries TRBV7-9 and TRBJ1-4; no firm D call. Trimming removed 9 bases at V and 0 bases at J, with 11 bases between. Germline V lookup: CDR1 SEHNR, CDR2 FQNEAQ (reference sequence). CDR3 size: 14 residues. Here the CDR3 DNA reads TGTGCCAGTTCAGTAGCTTCAACTAATGAAAAACTGTTTTTT. Residues: CASSVASTNEKLFF.

A word on this clone: An end of the junction differs from the germline gene, which may be a read error. The sample carries other DNA sequences with the same CDR3. V usage is TRBV5-1 and J usage is TRBJ1-2; D not certain. CDR3 length: 14 residues. Germline values: CDR1 SGHRS, CDR2 YFSETQ. DNA for the CDR3: TGTGCCAGCAGCTTGGAAGGAGCTAACTATGGCTACACCTTC. Translation: CASSLEGANYGYTF.

The J gene is TRBJ2-7, the V gene TRBV27; 10 bases map to TRBD2. From germline, CDR1 is MNHEY and CDR2 SMNVEV (reference sequence). V lost 0 bases and J lost 5; bases outside the gene matches: 7. This CDR3 region has 16 residues. Here the CDR3 DNA reads TGTGCCAGCAGTTTATCGTCGGGACTAGCGATCCACGAGCAGTACTTC. It is translated as CASSLSSGLAIHEQYF.

The chain links TRBV28 to TRBJ1-4, with a tentative D call TRBD1 (5 bases). Trimming shortened V by 3 bases and J by 7 bases, and 15 bases separated the two germline ends. This CDR3 has 15 residues. Germline V gene sequence: CDR1 MDHEN, CDR2 SYDVKM. The CDR3 DNA follows: TGTGCCAGCAGTTTTAGTTTTAGGACACGTGAAAAACTGTTTTTT. Protein sequence: CASSFSFRTREKLFF. Combining the CDR3 with reference TRBV28 and TRBJ1-4 gives the whole variable domain DVKVTQSSRYLVKRTGEKVFLECVQDMDHENMFWYRQDPGLGLRLIYFSYDVKMKEKGDIPEGYSVSREKKERFSLILESASTNQTSMYLCASSFSFRTREKLFFGSGTQLSVL.

The chain uses TRBV6-4 and TRBJ2-5; the D gene could be TRBD1 or TRBD2 (6 bases each). The ends were cut back, 6 bases at V and 5 bases at J, with 13 bases in the middle. From germline, CDR1 is MRHNA and CDR2 SNTAGT. This CDR3 is 13 amino acids long. The CDR3 loop is CASSGGSCETQYF. DNA for the CDR3: TGTGCCAGCAGCGGGGGCTCGTGCGAGACCCAGTACTTC.